This TCR beta chain was identified in a study of PD-L1 blockade in urothelial cancer. The overall study: Patients started atezolizumab in the mid-2010s, 1,200 mg intravenously every 3 weeks. The study found a median of approximately 1,500 T cells in tumor samples.

Study-level results: Durable-benefit patients harbored more tumor-infiltrating T lymphocytes.

In FFPE tumors, DNA was quantified by means of amplified housekeeping genes. The method was immunoSEQ multiplex PCR; TCRdb's version includes in-frame clones alone and lacks a portion of them. Of under 3,000 clones listed, 37% are singletons. For this clone: Its antigen is unidentified.

Sequenced here: tumor tissue, sampled before atezolizumab (anti-PD-L1) treatment. The sequence was collected from a man in his 60s with urothelial cancer.

CDR3 sequence reads: CSVEDRIRSTDTQYF. CDR3 nucleotide sequence: TGCAGCGTTGAAGACAGGATCCGTAGCACAGATACGCAGTATTTT. The chain joins TRBV29-1 to TRBJ2-3; D is unclear. Germline assignment: CDR1 SQVTM and CDR2 ANQGSEA. CDR3 length: 15 amino acids. V lost 0 bases and J lost 0, with 10 bases in between.